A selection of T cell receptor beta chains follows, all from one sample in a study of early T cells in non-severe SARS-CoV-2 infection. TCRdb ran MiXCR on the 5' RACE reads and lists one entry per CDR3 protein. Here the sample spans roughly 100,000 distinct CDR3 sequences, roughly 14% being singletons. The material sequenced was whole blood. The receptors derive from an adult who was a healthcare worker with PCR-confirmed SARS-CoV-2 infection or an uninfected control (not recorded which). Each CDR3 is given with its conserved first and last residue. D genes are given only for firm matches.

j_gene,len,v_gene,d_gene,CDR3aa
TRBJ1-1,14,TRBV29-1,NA,CSVERRGDQTEAFF
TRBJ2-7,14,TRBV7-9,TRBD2,CASSSPWRGYEQYF
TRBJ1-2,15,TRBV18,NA,CASSPAAGENYGYTF
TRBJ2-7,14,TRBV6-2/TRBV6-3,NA,CASTTPGQSYEQYF
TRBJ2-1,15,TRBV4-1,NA,CASSPFSAVGNEQFF
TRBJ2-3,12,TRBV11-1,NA,CASSLQTDTQYF
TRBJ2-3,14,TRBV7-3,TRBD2,CASKTSGATDTQYF
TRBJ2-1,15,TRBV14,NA,CASSGRESSYNEQFF
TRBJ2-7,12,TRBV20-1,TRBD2,CSARGLAGAGDF
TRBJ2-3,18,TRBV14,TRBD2,CASSQGLAGGAPTDTQYF
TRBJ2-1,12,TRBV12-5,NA,CASGYPSSEQFF
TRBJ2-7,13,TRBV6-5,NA,CASRQGQTYEQYF
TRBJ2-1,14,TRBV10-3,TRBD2,CAIRTSGMGAEQFF
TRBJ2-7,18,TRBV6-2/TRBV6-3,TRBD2,CASSTRGGSGRWGYEQYF
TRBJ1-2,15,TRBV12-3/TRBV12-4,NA,CASSLWVGDDYGYTF
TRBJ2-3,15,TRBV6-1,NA,CASSGGWRTTDTQYF
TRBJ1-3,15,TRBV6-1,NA,CASSEDLNSGNTIYF
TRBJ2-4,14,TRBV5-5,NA,CASSPPGGGNIQYF
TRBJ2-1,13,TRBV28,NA,CASSPGSDNEQFF
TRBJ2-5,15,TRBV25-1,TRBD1,CASSATGAAGETQYF
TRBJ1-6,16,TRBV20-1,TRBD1,CSATGQGSSYNSPLHF
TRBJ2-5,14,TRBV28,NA,CAASGGLGGETQYF